This T cell receptor (beta chain) comes out of a study of shared clonotypes between healthy human individuals. Profiling relied on immunoSEQ multiplex PCR, and the TCRdb table lists in-frame clones only, not all of them. The data contain millions of clones, about 95% of them singletons. The naive CD8 fraction comprised CD45RO-negative cells positively selected for CCR7 and excluded terminally differentiated effector memory CD45RA+ cells. Trimming cost V 4 bases and J 3 bases, with 15 bases left between them. This CDR3 is built from 16 residues. The germline CDR1 and CDR2 sequences are SGHDN and FVKESK.

The specimen was naive CD8+ T cells sorted from blood. This clonotype originated in a man aged 18 to 35 in good health. V and J are TRBV14 and TRBJ1-4, with D perhaps matching TRBD1 (5 bases). The CDR3 coding sequence is TGTGCCAGCAGCCCGCTAGATTGGGGACCTAATGAAAAACTGTTTTTT. The encoded protein is CASSPLDWGPNEKLFF.